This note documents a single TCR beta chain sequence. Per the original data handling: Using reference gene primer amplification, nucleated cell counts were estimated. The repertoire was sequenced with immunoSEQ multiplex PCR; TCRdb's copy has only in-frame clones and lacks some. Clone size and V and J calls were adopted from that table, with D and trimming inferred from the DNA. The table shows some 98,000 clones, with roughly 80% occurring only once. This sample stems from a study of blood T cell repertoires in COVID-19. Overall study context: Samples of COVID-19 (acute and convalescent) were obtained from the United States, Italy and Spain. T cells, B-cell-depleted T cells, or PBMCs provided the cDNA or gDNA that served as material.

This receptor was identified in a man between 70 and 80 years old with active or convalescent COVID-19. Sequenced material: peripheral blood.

CDR3 nucleotides: TGTGCCAGCAGCTCTGGACTACCCGGCAATACGCAGTATTTT. Its protein is CASSSGLPGNTQYF. The chain employs TRBV7-2 and TRBJ2-3, with D perhaps matching TRBD2 (6 bases). This CDR3 has 14 residues. Germline V gene sequence: CDR1 SGHTA, CDR2 FQGNSA. Trimming pared 4 bases from V and 7 bases from J, leaving 15 bases between.